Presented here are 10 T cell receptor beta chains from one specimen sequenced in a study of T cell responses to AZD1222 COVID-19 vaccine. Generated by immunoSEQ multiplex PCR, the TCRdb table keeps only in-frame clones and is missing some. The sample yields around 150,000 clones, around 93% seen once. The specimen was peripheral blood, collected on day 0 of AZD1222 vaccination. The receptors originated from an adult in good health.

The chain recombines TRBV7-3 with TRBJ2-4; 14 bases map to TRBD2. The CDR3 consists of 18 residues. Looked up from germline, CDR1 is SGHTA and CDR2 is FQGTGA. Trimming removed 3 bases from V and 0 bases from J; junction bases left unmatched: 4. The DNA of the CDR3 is TGTGCCAGCAGCTTTGGACTAGCGGGGGGTCTAGCCAAAAACATTCAGTACTTC. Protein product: CASSFGLAGGLAKNIQYF. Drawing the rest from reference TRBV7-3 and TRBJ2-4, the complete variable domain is GAGVSQTPSNKVTEKGKYVELRCDPISGHTALYWYRQSLGQGPEFLIYFQGTGAADDSGLPNDRFFAVRPEGSVSTLKIQRTERGDSAVYLCASSFGLAGGLAKNIQYFGAGTRLSVL.

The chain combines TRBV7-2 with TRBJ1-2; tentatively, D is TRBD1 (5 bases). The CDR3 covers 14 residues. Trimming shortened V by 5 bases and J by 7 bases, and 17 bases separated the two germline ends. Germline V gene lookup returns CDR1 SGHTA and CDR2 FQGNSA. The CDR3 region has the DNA TGTGCCAGCAGCGCGTACGGGGCCTTTAGTGGCTACACCTTC. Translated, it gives CASSAYGAFSGYTF.

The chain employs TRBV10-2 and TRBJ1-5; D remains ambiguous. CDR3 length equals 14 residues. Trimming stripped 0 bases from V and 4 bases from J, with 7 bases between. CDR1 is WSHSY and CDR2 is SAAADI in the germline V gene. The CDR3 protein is CASSESGRNQPQHF. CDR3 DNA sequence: TGCGCCAGCAGTGAGTCGGGCAGAAATCAGCCCCAGCATTTT.

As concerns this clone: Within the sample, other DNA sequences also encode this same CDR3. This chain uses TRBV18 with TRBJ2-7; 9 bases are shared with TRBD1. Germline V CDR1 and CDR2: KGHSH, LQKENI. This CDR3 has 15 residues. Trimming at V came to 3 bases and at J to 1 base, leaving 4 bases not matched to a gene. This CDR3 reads CASSPPGTGSYEQYF. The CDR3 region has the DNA TGTGCCAGCTCACCTCCCGGGACAGGGTCCTACGAGCAGTACTTC.

CDR3 amino acids: CASSFFGETQYF. CDR3 sequence (DNA): TGTGCCAGCAGCTTTTTCGGAGAGACCCAGTACTTC. V usage is TRBV7-3 and J usage is TRBJ2-5; D is uncertain. The V gene lost 3 bases and the J gene lost 4 bases, with 6 bases spanning the gap. The CDR3 spans 12 residues. The germline gives CDR1 SGHTA, CDR2 FQGTGA.

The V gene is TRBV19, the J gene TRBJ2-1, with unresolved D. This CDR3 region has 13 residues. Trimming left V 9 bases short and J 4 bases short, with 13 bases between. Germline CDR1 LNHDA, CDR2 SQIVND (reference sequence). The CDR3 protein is CASSQAAYNEQFF. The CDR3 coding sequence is TGTGCCAGCTCGCAGGCAGCATACAATGAGCAGTTCTTC. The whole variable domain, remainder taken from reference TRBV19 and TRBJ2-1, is DGGITQSPKYLFRKEGQNVTLSCEQNLNHDAMYWYRQDPGQGLRLIYYSQIVNDFQKGDIAEGYSVSREKKESFPLTVTSAQKNPTAFYLCASSQAAYNEQFFGPGTRLTVL.

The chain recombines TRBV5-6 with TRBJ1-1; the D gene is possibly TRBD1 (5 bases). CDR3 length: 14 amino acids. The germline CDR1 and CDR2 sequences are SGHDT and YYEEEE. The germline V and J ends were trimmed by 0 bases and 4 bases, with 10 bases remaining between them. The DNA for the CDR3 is TGTGCCAGCAGCTTGGGAGTCGGGGGCACTGAAGCTTTCTTT. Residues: CASSLGVGGTEAFF.

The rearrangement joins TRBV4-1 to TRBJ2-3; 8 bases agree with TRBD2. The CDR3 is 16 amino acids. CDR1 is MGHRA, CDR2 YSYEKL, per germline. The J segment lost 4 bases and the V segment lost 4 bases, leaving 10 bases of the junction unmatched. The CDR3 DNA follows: TGCGCCAGCAGCCGCTCCTTAGCGGGAACCCCAGATACGCAGTATTTT. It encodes CASSRSLAGTPDTQYF.

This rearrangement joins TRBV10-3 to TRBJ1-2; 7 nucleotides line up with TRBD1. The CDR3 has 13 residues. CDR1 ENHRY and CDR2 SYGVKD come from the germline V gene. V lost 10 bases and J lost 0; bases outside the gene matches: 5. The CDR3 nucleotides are TGTGCCACCGGGACAGATGCTAACTATGGCTACACCTTC. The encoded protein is CATGTDANYGYTF.

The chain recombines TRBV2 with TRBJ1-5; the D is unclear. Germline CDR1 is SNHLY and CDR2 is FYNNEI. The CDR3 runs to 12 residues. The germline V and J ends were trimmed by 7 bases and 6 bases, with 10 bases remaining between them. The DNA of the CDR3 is TGTGCCAGCACGGACGATAGTCAGCCCCAGCATTTT. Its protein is CASTDDSQPQHF.